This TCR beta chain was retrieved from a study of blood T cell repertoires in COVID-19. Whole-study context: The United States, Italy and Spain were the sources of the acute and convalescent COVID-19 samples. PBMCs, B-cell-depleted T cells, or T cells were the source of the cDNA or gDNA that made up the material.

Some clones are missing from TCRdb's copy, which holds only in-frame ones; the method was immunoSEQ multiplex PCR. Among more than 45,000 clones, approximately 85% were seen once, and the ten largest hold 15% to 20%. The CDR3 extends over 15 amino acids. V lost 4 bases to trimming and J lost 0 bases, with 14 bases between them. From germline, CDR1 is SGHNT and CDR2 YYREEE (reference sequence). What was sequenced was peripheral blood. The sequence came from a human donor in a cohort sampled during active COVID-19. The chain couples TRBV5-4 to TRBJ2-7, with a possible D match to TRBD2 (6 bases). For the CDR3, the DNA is TGTGCCAGCAGCCTGGGGACTGCAAGCTCCTACGAGCAGTACTTC. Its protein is CASSLGTASSYEQYF.